Each of the 5 T cell receptor beta chains below was sequenced from the same sample in a study of cytotoxic CD8 clonotypes in ibrutinib-treated CLL. Sequenced by immunoSEQ multiplex PCR; TCRdb stores in-frame clones only, minus some. Of fewer than 150,000 clones in the sample, 84% were seen once. The sample consisted of PBMCs, taken after 24 months of ibrutinib treatment. These receptors were collected from a human donor with chronic lymphocytic leukemia.

The chain joins TRBV28 to TRBJ1-2; TRBD1 might be the D (6 bases). The CDR3 totals 15 residues. Between the trimmed V and J ends, which lost 2 bases and 4 bases, there was a span of 14 bases. The V gene's germline CDR1 is MDHEN and CDR2 SYDVKM. The CDR3 reads CASSLRGPGAYGYTF. Here the CDR3 DNA reads TGTGCCAGCAGTTTACGCGGCCCGGGGGCCTATGGCTACACCTTC.

DNA of the CDR3: TGCGCCAGCAGTCAATCCGGAGGAAGAACCTTTGGGGAGCAGTACTTC. Amino acid sequence: CASSQSGGRTFGEQYF. This sequence joins TRBV23-1 and TRBJ2-5, with D perhaps TRBD2 (5 bases). TRBV23-1 is filed as an ORF, its function uncertain. V was cut by 0 bases and J by 11 bases, with 22 bases left in between. This CDR3 is 16 amino acids long.

The rearrangement joins TRBV7-8 to TRBJ2-3; D call uncertain. The V gene's germline CDR1 is SGHVS and CDR2 FQNEAQ. V was pared by 5 bases and J by 0 bases, with 21 bases between. This CDR3 has 18 amino acids. DNA of the CDR3: TGTGCCAGCAGCCAACGAACAGTAGCTAGTTATAGCACAGATACGCAGTATTTT. This codes for CASSQRTVASYSTDTQYF.

V is TRBV6-5 and J is TRBJ1-2; possible D gene TRBD1, 5 bases. The CDR3 consists of 13 residues. CDR1 is MNHEY and CDR2 is SVGAGI in the germline V gene. Trimming stripped 5 bases from V and 7 bases from J, with 14 bases between. CDR3 residues: CASSNGGIGGYTF. CDR3 coding DNA: TGTGCCAGCAGTAACGGGGGAATTGGTGGCTACACCTTC.

The chain links TRBV19 to TRBJ1-5, with D perhaps TRBD1 (5 bases). Germline V gives CDR1 LNHDA, CDR2 SQIVND (reference sequence). V was cut by 0 bases and J by 0 bases, with 9 bases left in between. The CDR3 consists of 16 residues. Written as DNA, the CDR3 is TGTGCCAGTAGTATAGACGGGGGGTATAGCAATCAGCCCCAGCATTTT. Amino acid sequence: CASSIDGGYSNQPQHF.